A selection of T cell receptor beta chains follows, all from one sample in a study of OX40 agonist ivuxolimab in advanced cancers. Using immunoSEQ multiplex PCR, the repertoire was profiled, and TCRdb retains in-frame clones only, with some absent. Among around 51,000 clones listed, over 75% were seen once. The input for sequencing was CD4+ or CD8+ T cells sorted from blood, taken in a trial of the OX40 agonist ivuxolimab. The receptors originated from an adult with an advanced solid tumor such as melanoma, head and neck, liver or kidney cancer. Each CDR3 is given with its conserved first and last residue. The D gene is left open where the match is weak. Rows give clone size only sometimes, using once, few, many, or a class for an expanded clone.

D gene: .
J gene: TRBJ1-1
V gene: TRBV7-2
clone size: .
CDR3 DNA: TGTGCCAGCAGCCCTGGAATGAACACTGAAGCTTTCTTT
CDR3 protein: CASSPGMNTEAFF

D gene: TRBD2
J gene: TRBJ2-7
V gene: TRBV5-1
clone size: .
CDR3 DNA: TGCGCCAGCAGGGACACTAGCGGAGAGCAGTACTTC
CDR3 protein: CASRDTSGEQYF

D gene: .
J gene: TRBJ2-1
V gene: TRBV10-3
clone size: .
CDR3 DNA: TGTGCCATCAGTGACCCCACCTCCATCTCCAATGAGCAGTTCTTC
CDR3 protein: CAISDPTSISNEQFF

D gene: .
J gene: TRBJ1-5
V gene: TRBV5-4
clone size: .
CDR3 DNA: TGTGCCAGCAGCCTGGACACGAGCCAGCCCCAGCATTTT
CDR3 protein: CASSLDTSQPQHF

D gene: TRBD2
J gene: TRBJ2-1
V gene: TRBV7-9
clone size: .
CDR3 DNA: TGTGCCAGCAGCGTTGGGACTAGCGGGAGGGCCAATAGGATTAATGAGCAGTTCTTC
CDR3 protein: CASSVGTSGRANRINEQFF

D gene: .
J gene: TRBJ2-7
V gene: TRBV6-5
clone size: .
CDR3 DNA: TGTGCCAGCGGGATCGCTCTGGGGTCCCCTCAAGGGCAGTACTTC
CDR3 protein: CASGIALGSPQGQYF

D gene: TRBD1
J gene: TRBJ1-5
V gene: TRBV5-6
clone size: .
CDR3 DNA: TGTGCCAGCAGCGCTACAGGGGGCCGGCAGCCCCAGCATTTT
CDR3 protein: CASSATGGRQPQHF

D gene: .
J gene: TRBJ2-3
V gene: TRBV9
clone size: .
CDR3 DNA: TGTGCCAGCCAGCGGGCCCGCACAGATACGCAGTATTTT
CDR3 protein: CASQRARTDTQYF

D gene: .
J gene: TRBJ1-1
V gene: TRBV6-1
clone size: .
CDR3 DNA: TGTGCCAGCAGCGCCCACAACCAAATGAACACTGAAGCTTTCTTT
CDR3 protein: CASSAHNQMNTEAFF

D gene: TRBD2
J gene: TRBJ2-2
V gene: TRBV6-5
clone size: .
CDR3 DNA: TGTGCCAGCAGTTATCTAGCGGGAGTAGTCGGGGAGCTGTTTTTT
CDR3 protein: CASSYLAGVVGELFF

D gene: .
J gene: TRBJ2-1
V gene: TRBV7-7
clone size: .
CDR3 DNA: TGTGCTAGCAGCTTAGGTAACGGGAACGGTGAGCAGTTCTTC
CDR3 protein: CASSLGNGNGEQFF

D gene: TRBD1
J gene: TRBJ2-2
V gene: TRBV2
clone size: .
CDR3 DNA: TGTGCCAGCAGTTCCTGGACAGGGGTACCCGGGGAGCTGTTTTTT
CDR3 protein: CASSSWTGVPGELFF

D gene: TRBD2
J gene: TRBJ2-7
V gene: TRBV9
clone size: .
CDR3 DNA: TGTGCCAGCAGCCCGAGGGGACTAGCGGATTCCTACGAGCAGTACTTC
CDR3 protein: CASSPRGLADSYEQYF

D gene: TRBD2
J gene: TRBJ2-5
V gene: TRBV4-2
clone size: .
CDR3 DNA: TGTGCCAGCAGCCAAGTGGATGTGATGAGCGGGAGGGTGCCGCAGTACTTC
CDR3 protein: CASSQVDVMSGRVPQYF

D gene: TRBD2
J gene: TRBJ2-5
V gene: TRBV28
clone size: .
CDR3 DNA: TGTGCCAGCAGTTCGGCTAGCGGGATCGAGGGGACCCAGTACTTC
CDR3 protein: CASSSASGIEGTQYF

D gene: .
J gene: TRBJ1-1
V gene: TRBV7-2
clone size: .
CDR3 DNA: TGTGCCAGCAGCTTAGAGATAGGTTGGGCAGTAAGTCGAGCTTTCTTT
CDR3 protein: CASSLEIGWAVSRAFF

D gene: .
J gene: TRBJ2-3
V gene: TRBV28
clone size: few
CDR3 DNA: TGTGCCAGCAGTCCTTACGCACCACTCGGGGTGCGGCGCCTCACAGATACGCAGTATTTT
CDR3 protein: CASSPYAPLGVRRLTDTQYF

D gene: .
J gene: TRBJ1-1
V gene: TRBV7-9
clone size: .
CDR3 DNA: TGTGCCAGCAGTCGCTATCCTAGTTTCATGAACACTGAAGCTTTCTTT
CDR3 protein: CASSRYPSFMNTEAFF

D gene: .
J gene: TRBJ1-1
V gene: TRBV5-1
clone size: .
CDR3 DNA: TGCGCCAGCAGCTTCACGGGTTTGGGCACTGAAGCTTTCTTT
CDR3 protein: CASSFTGLGTEAFF

D gene: .
J gene: TRBJ2-5
V gene: TRBV27
clone size: .
CDR3 DNA: TGTGCCAGCAGTTTAGAAGCGGGCCACCAAGAGACCCAGTACTTC
CDR3 protein: CASSLEAGHQETQYF

D gene: TRBD1
J gene: TRBJ1-5
V gene: TRBV7-2
clone size: .
CDR3 DNA: TGTGCCAGCAGCTATCAACGGGGGACAGGGGGCCATCAGCCCCAGCATTTT
CDR3 protein: CASSYQRGTGGHQPQHF

D gene: TRBD2
J gene: TRBJ2-3
V gene: TRBV4-2
clone size: once
CDR3 DNA: TGTGCCAGCAGCCAAGATTTTAGCGGGAGGGGGGATACGCAGTATTTT
CDR3 protein: CASSQDFSGRGDTQYF

D gene: .
J gene: TRBJ2-6
V gene: TRBV11-2
clone size: .
CDR3 DNA: TGTGCCAGCAGCCCCAGGGCTGGGGCCAACGTCCTGACTTTC
CDR3 protein: CASSPRAGANVLTF

D gene: TRBD1
J gene: TRBJ1-2
V gene: TRBV5-6
clone size: .
CDR3 DNA: TGTGCCAGCAGCTTGCGGGACAGGGGACGAGCAAACAACTATGGCTACACCTTC
CDR3 protein: CASSLRDRGRANNYGYTF

D gene: .
J gene: TRBJ1-1
V gene: TRBV6-6
clone size: .
CDR3 DNA: TGTGCCAGCAGTTTGCAGGGGAACACTGAAGCTTTCTTT
CDR3 protein: CASSLQGNTEAFF

D gene: .
J gene: TRBJ1-5
V gene: TRBV7-9
clone size: few
CDR3 DNA: TGTGCCAGCAGCGATACCCGGACAGACACCTATCAGCCCCAGCATTTT
CDR3 protein: CASSDTRTDTYQPQHF

D gene: TRBD1
J gene: TRBJ2-3
V gene: TRBV7-3
clone size: .
CDR3 DNA: TGTGCCAGCAGCTTGTCGACAGGGGGCACAGATACGCAGTATTTT
CDR3 protein: CASSLSTGGTDTQYF

D gene: .
J gene: TRBJ1-5
V gene: TRBV28
clone size: .
CDR3 DNA: TGTGCCAGCAGCTTTCACGCGGGGGGAGATAGTCAGCCCCAGCATTTT
CDR3 protein: CASSFHAGGDSQPQHF

D gene: TRBD2
J gene: TRBJ2-1
V gene: TRBV6-4
clone size: .
CDR3 DNA: TGTGCCAGCAGTGACTCGAGGGGAGGGGAGCAGTTCTTC
CDR3 protein: CASSDSRGGEQFF

D gene: TRBD1
J gene: TRBJ1-1
V gene: TRBV30
clone size: .
CDR3 DNA: TGTGCCTGGGGTGGGACAGGGGGTTGGACTGAAGCTTTCTTT
CDR3 protein: CAWGGTGGWTEAFF

D gene: .
J gene: TRBJ1-2
V gene: TRBV29-1
clone size: .
CDR3 DNA: TGCAGCGTTTTAGTAGGACAGTCCCTTGGCTACACCTTC
CDR3 protein: CSVLVGQSLGYTF

D gene: .
J gene: TRBJ2-1
V gene: TRBV9
clone size: .
CDR3 DNA: TGTGCCAGCGGATCCTGGGGTGTGGGAGAGCAGTTCTTC
CDR3 protein: CASGSWGVGEQFF

D gene: .
J gene: TRBJ2-1
V gene: TRBV5-1
clone size: .
CDR3 DNA: TGCGCCAGCAGCCTTAGCGGTAGTCCTGGGAATGAGCAGTTCTTC
CDR3 protein: CASSLSGSPGNEQFF

D gene: .
J gene: TRBJ1-3
V gene: TRBV6-5
clone size: .
CDR3 DNA: TGTGCCAGCAGTCTAATGACAGGAGGAAACACCATATATTTT
CDR3 protein: CASSLMTGGNTIYF

D gene: TRBD1
J gene: TRBJ2-5
V gene: TRBV5-1
clone size: .
CDR3 DNA: TGCGCCAGCAACCCCTCGACAGGGGGGAAAGAGACCCAGTACTTC
CDR3 protein: CASNPSTGGKETQYF

D gene: .
J gene: TRBJ2-2
V gene: TRBV28
clone size: .
CDR3 DNA: TGTGCCAGCAGTATTGCCGGGGAGCTGTTTTTT
CDR3 protein: CASSIAGELFF